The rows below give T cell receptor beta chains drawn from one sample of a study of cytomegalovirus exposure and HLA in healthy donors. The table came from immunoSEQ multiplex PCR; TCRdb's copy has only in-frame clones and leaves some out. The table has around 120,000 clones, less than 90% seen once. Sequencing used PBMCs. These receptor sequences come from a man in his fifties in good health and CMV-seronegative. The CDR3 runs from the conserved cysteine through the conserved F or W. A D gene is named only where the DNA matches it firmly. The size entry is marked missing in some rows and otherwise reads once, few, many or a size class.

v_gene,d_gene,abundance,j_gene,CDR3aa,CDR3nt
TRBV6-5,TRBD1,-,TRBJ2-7,CASSATGGREQYF,TGTGCCAGCAGCGCAACAGGGGGCCGGGAGCAGTACTTC
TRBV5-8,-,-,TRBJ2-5,CASSRSAGLETQYF,TGTGCCAGCAGCAGGTCGGCGGGGCTAGAGACCCAGTACTTC
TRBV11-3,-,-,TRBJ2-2,CASSFGGVGTGELFF,TGTGCCAGCAGCTTTGGAGGGGTGGGCACCGGGGAGCTGTTTTTT
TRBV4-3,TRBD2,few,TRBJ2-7,CASSQGSGSRSYEQYF,TGCGCCAGCAGCCAAGGTAGCGGGAGTCGGTCCTACGAGCAGTACTTC
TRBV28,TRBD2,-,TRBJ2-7,CASSFPFRGGRPYEQYF,TGTGCCAGCAGTTTCCCCTTCCGCGGGGGGAGGCCCTACGAGCAGTACTTC
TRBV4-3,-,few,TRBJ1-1,CASSQGFRSRTLGTEAFF,TGCGCCAGCAGCCAAGGTTTCCGGAGCAGGACTTTAGGCACTGAAGCTTTCTTT
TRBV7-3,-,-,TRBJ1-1,CASSAIGNTEAFF,TGTGCCAGCAGCGCGATCGGTAACACTGAAGCTTTCTTT
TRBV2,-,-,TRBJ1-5,CASSGEWQGNQPQHF,TGTGCCAGCAGTGGGGAGTGGCAAGGCAATCAGCCCCAGCATTTT
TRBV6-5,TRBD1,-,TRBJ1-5,CASSQGQGGNQPQHF,TGTGCCAGCAGTCAGGGACAGGGGGGCAATCAGCCCCAGCATTTT
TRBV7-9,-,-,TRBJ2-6,CASSLGGVSGANVLTF,TGTGCCAGCAGCTTAGGGGGGGTCTCTGGGGCCAACGTCCTGACTTTC
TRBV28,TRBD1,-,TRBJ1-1,CATSASDRGPEAFF,TGTGCCACCTCAGCCTCGGACAGGGGGCCTGAAGCTTTCTTT
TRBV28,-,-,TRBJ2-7,CASSFEGVTYEQYF,TGTGCCAGCAGTTTTGAGGGCGTCACCTACGAGCAGTACTTC
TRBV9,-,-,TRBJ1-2,CASSVDPGHINRPYYGYTF,TGTGCCAGCAGCGTAGACCCCGGCCATATAAACAGACCCTACTATGGCTACACCTTC
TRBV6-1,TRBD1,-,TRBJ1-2,CASSEGRDRDYGYTF,TGTGCCAGCAGTGAAGGACGGGACAGGGACTATGGCTACACCTTC
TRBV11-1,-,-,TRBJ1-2,CASSLGTEANYGYTF,TGTGCCAGCAGCTTAGGGACAGAAGCTAACTATGGCTACACCTTC
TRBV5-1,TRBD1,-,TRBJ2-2,CASSIEPDRGNTGELFF,TGCGCCAGCAGTATTGAACCCGACAGGGGGAACACCGGGGAGCTGTTTTTT
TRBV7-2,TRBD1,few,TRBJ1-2,CASSLALAGGAGYTF,TGTGCCAGCAGCTTAGCGTTAGCAGGGGGTGCTGGCTACACCTTC
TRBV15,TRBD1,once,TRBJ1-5,CATSRDITGDQPQHF,TGTGCCACCAGCAGAGATATAACAGGGGACCAGCCCCAGCATTTT
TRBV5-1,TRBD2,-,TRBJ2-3,CASSYGLAGGTDTQYF,TGCGCCAGCAGCTATGGACTAGCGGGAGGGACAGATACGCAGTATTTT
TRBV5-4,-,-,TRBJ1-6,CASSLGQGKSYNSPLHF,TGTGCCAGCAGCTTGGGGCAGGGAAAGTCCTATAATTCACCCCTCCACTTT
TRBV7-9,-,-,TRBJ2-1,CASSPFKTRRGSGYNEQFF,TGTGCCAGCAGCCCCTTTAAGACTCGTCGGGGTAGCGGTTACAATGAGCAGTTCTTC
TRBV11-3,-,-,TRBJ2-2,CASSLGQTDTGELFF,TGTGCCAGCAGCTTAGGGCAGACTGACACCGGGGAGCTGTTTTTT
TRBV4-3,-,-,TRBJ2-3,CASSQGTLPEADTQYF,TGCGCCAGCAGCCAAGGGACTCTCCCTGAGGCCGATACGCAGTATTTT
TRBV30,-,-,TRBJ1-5,CAWSRGTNQPQHF,TGTGCCTGGAGTCGAGGGACAAATCAGCCCCAGCATTTT